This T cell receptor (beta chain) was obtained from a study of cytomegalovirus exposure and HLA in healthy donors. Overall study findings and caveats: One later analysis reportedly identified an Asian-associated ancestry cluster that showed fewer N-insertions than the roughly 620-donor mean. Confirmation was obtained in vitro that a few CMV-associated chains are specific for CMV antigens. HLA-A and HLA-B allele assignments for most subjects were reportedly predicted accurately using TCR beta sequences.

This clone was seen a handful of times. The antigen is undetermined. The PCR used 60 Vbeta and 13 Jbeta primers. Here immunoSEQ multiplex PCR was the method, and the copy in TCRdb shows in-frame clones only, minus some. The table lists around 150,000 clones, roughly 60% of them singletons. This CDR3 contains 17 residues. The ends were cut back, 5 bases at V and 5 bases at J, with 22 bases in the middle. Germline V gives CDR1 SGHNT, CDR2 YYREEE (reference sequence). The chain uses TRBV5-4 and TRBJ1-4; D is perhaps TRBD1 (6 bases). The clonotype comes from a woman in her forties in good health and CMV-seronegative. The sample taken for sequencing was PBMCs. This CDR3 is CASSRGTDRSRNEKLFF. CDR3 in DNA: TGTGCCAGCAGTCGTGGAACGGACAGAAGTCGAAATGAAAAACTGTTTTTT.